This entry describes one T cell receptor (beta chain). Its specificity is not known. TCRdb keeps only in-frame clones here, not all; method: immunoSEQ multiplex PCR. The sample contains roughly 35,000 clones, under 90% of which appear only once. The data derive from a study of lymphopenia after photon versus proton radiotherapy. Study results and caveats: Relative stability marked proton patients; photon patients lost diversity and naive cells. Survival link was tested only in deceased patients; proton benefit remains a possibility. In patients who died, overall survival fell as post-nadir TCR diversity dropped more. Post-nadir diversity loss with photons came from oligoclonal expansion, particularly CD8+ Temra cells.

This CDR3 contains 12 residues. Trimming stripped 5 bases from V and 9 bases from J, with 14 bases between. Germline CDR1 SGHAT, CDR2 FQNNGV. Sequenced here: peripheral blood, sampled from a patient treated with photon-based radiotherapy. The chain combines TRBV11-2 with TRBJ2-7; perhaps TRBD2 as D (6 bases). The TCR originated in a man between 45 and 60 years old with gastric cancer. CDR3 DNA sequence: TGTGCCAGCAGCATCGGGACTGTGGTGCAGTACTTC. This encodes CASSIGTVVQYF.